Listed below are T cell receptor beta chains from one sample, sequenced in a study of cytomegalovirus exposure and HLA in healthy donors. Some clones are missing from TCRdb's copy, which holds only in-frame ones; the method was immunoSEQ multiplex PCR. This sample has 130,000 or so clones; approximately 80% occur once, and the top ten carry about 1%. Input material: PBMCs. These receptor sequences come from a woman aged 55-69 years in good health and CMV-seronegative. The CDR3 runs from the conserved cysteine through the conserved F or W. The D gene is left open where the match is weak. The size field is filled for only some rows; it gives once, few, many or a size class.

size,J,D,V,DNA,CDR3
NA,TRBJ2-5,NA,TRBV11-2,TGTGCCAGCAGCTTAGAGGCCCTAGTGGACCAGTACTTC,CASSLEALVDQYF
NA,TRBJ2-1,NA,TRBV7-6,TGTGCCAGCAGCAGCGGAGGGGCCTACAATGAGCAGTTCTTC,CASSSGGAYNEQFF
NA,TRBJ2-5,NA,TRBV11-2,TGTGCCAGCAGGGAGGCCGGAGAGACCCAGTACTTC,CASREAGETQYF
NA,TRBJ2-2,TRBD1,TRBV18,TGTGCCAGCTCACCACAGGGACAGGGCAACGCGAACACCGGGGAGCTGTTTTTT,CASSPQGQGNANTGELFF
NA,TRBJ2-2,NA,TRBV7-3,TGTGCCAGCAGCCCCCAGGGGACGGCCGGGGAGCTGTTTTTT,CASSPQGTAGELFF
NA,TRBJ2-7,NA,TRBV1,TGCACCAGCAGCCAAGACCGGACTAGCGGGAGCTCACTCAAAAAAGACTACGAGCAGTACTTC,CTSSQDRTSGSSLKKDYEQYF
NA,TRBJ2-5,TRBD2,TRBV6-5,TGTGCCACCGCTGGTAGCGGGGCCGGTCTTCGGACCCAGTACTTC,CATAGSGAGLRTQYF
few,TRBJ1-2,TRBD1,TRBV9,TGTGCCAGCAGCGCGGGGACAGGGCCAATTGGCTATGGCTACACCTTC,CASSAGTGPIGYGYTF
NA,TRBJ1-3,TRBD1,TRBV9,TGTGCCAGCAGCGTAGTATCAGGGGGCGTAGGCACCATATATTTT,CASSVVSGGVGTIYF
once,TRBJ2-1,TRBD2,TRBV11-2,TGTGCCAGCAGCTTAGATCTAAGTCGGACTAGCGTCACCGGTGAGCAGTTCTTC,CASSLDLSRTSVTGEQFF
NA,TRBJ2-7,TRBD2,TRBV18,TGTGCCAGCTCACCACCCGGGCTAGCGGGAGGGCCCTACGAGCAGTACTTC,CASSPPGLAGGPYEQYF
few,TRBJ1-5,TRBD1,TRBV7-9,TGTGCCAGCAGCCCAGGACAGGGGGGCCAGCCCCAGCATTTT,CASSPGQGGQPQHF
NA,TRBJ1-2,TRBD1,TRBV18,TGTGCCAGCTCAAGGCAGGGGGAGACCTATGGCTACACCTTC,CASSRQGETYGYTF
NA,TRBJ2-1,TRBD1,TRBV28,TGTGCCAGCAGTCCGCTACAGGGGAGCACCTACAATGAGCAGTTCTTC,CASSPLQGSTYNEQFF
NA,TRBJ2-7,TRBD2,TRBV6-6,TGTGCCAGCAGTTCCTCTACTAGCGGGGGCACCTACGAGCAGTACTTC,CASSSSTSGGTYEQYF
NA,TRBJ1-4,NA,TRBV5-1,TGCGCCAGCACCCCCGGGGGAGGGGGGAATGAAAAACTGTTTTTT,CASTPGGGGNEKLFF
NA,TRBJ2-2,NA,TRBV2,TGTGCCGGGACTGCGAACACCGGGGAGCTGTTTTTT,CAGTANTGELFF
few,TRBJ2-7,NA,TRBV2,TGTGCCAGCAGTTCTTTCAATCCGGGCTCCTACGAGCAGTACTTC,CASSSFNPGSYEQYF
NA,TRBJ2-1,TRBD2,TRBV27,TGTGCCAGCAGCCCAGGCCCAGCGGGGTCCTACAATGAGCAGTTCTTC,CASSPGPAGSYNEQFF
NA,TRBJ2-2,TRBD2,TRBV9,TGTGCCAGCAGCGTCGGGACTAGCGGGAGAGACGGGGAGCTGTTTTTT,CASSVGTSGRDGELFF
few,TRBJ2-5,NA,TRBV13,TGTGCCAGCAGCTTAGACCCTAGGGGAGAGACCCAGTACTTC,CASSLDPRGETQYF
few,TRBJ2-1,NA,TRBV5-1,TGCGCCAGCAGCGAGGGACTCGGAGCGGGCGATGAGCAGTTCTTC,CASSEGLGAGDEQFF
few,TRBJ2-1,TRBD2,TRBV27,TGTGCCAGCAGTTTGGGGCCTAGCGGTAACAATGAGCAGTTCTTC,CASSLGPSGNNEQFF
NA,TRBJ2-1,NA,TRBV7-9,TGTTCCAGCAGCTTACCCGGCTCCTACAATGAGCAGTTCTTC,CSSSLPGSYNEQFF
NA,TRBJ1-2,NA,TRBV15,TGTGCCACCAGCGGAGATAGGGGGAGCGGCTACACCTTC,CATSGDRGSGYTF
NA,TRBJ1-4,NA,TRBV19,TGTGCCAGTAGGGGGCCCGGGACGACTAGTGATGAAAAACTGTTTTTT,CASRGPGTTSDEKLFF
NA,TRBJ2-3,NA,TRBV19,TGTGCCAGTAGTATAGGAGGCGGGAGCACAGATACGCAGTATTTT,CASSIGGGSTDTQYF
NA,TRBJ2-7,TRBD1,TRBV19,TGTGCCATTCGGACAGGGGGCTACGAGCAGTACTTC,CAIRTGGYEQYF
NA,TRBJ2-5,NA,TRBV7-2,TGTGCCAGCAGCTTTGGGTTTGGAGTCCGGGAGACCCAGTACTTC,CASSFGFGVRETQYF
NA,TRBJ2-3,TRBD2,TRBV27,TGTGCCAGCAGTTTTGTGGGACTATTTACAGATACGCAGTATTTT,CASSFVGLFTDTQYF
NA,TRBJ1-3,NA,TRBV6-6,TGTGCCAGCAGTTACAGGGGTGGGGCCTTTGGAAACACCATATATTTT,CASSYRGGAFGNTIYF
NA,TRBJ2-7,TRBD2,TRBV14,TGTGCCAGCAGCCAGTCCCAACTAGCGGGTGCCTACGAGCAGTACTTC,CASSQSQLAGAYEQYF
NA,TRBJ2-7,TRBD1,TRBV2,TGTGCCAGCACCCAATGGGACAGGTCCTACGAGCAGTACTTC,CASTQWDRSYEQYF
once,TRBJ2-7,NA,TRBV28,TGTGCCAGCAGTTTCGACACGGCCTACGAGCAGTACTTC,CASSFDTAYEQYF
NA,TRBJ2-3,TRBD2,TRBV19,TGTGCCACCAAGCGGGAGGGACGGGCAGATACGCAGTATTTT,CATKREGRADTQYF
NA,TRBJ2-4,NA,TRBV28,TGTGCCAGCAGGGATGGGGGGGCTGGCAAAAACATTCAGTACTTC,CASRDGGAGKNIQYF
NA,TRBJ1-2,NA,TRBV28,TGTGCCAGCAGTTCGGAGTTGCTATGGAGCTACACCTTC,CASSSELLWSYTF
NA,TRBJ2-7,TRBD2,TRBV7-3,TGTGCCAGCAGCTTAGCCCTAGCGGCCGGCTCCTACGAGCAGTACTTC,CASSLALAAGSYEQYF
NA,TRBJ2-3,TRBD1,TRBV6-5,TGTGCCAGCAGTTCGTACCGGGACAGGGGACCAGATACGCAGTATTTT,CASSSYRDRGPDTQYF
NA,TRBJ2-1,TRBD2,TRBV5-1,TGCGCCAGCAGCAGGACTAGCGGGAGTTACAATGAGCAGTTCTTC,CASSRTSGSYNEQFF
few,TRBJ2-5,NA,TRBV19,TGTGCCAGTAGTATAAGGACTACAGGCGGGTGGGACCAAGAGACCCAGTACTTC,CASSIRTTGGWDQETQYF
once,TRBJ2-2,NA,TRBV5-1,TGCGCCAGCAGCTTGGGAACAGGGGAGGTCGGGGAGCTGTTTTTT,CASSLGTGEVGELFF
few,TRBJ1-3,TRBD1,TRBV7-9,TGTGCCAGCAGCTCGAACCGGGACAGGTACTCTGGAAACACCATATATTTT,CASSSNRDRYSGNTIYF
NA,TRBJ1-2,TRBD1,TRBV19,TGTGCCAGTACCGCCGGGACAGAAGGCCGACGAGGCCCTGGCTACACCTTC,CASTAGTEGRRGPGYTF